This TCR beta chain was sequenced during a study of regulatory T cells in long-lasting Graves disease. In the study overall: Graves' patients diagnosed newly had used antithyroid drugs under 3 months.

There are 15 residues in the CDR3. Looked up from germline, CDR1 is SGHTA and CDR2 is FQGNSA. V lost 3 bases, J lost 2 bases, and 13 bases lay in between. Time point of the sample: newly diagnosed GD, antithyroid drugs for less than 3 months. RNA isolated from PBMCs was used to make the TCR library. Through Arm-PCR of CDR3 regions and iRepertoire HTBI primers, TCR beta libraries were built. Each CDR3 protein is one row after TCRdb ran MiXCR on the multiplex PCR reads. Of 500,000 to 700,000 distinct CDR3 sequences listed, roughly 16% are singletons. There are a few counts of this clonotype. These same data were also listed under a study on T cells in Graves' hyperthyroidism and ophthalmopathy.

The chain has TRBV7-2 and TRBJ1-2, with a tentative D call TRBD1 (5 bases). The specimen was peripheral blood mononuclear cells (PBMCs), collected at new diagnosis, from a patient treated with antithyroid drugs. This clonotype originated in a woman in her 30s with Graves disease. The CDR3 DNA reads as TGTGCCAGCAGCTTGGGGGGGACGGCGAACTATGGCTACACCTTC. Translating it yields CASSLGGTANYGYTF. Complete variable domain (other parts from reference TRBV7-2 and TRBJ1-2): GAGVSQSPSNKVTEKGKDVELRCDPISGHTALYWYRQSLGQGLEFLIYFQGNSAPDKSGLPSDRFSAERTGGSVSTLTIQRTQQEDSAVYLCASSLGGTANYGYTFGSGTRLTVV.